This T cell receptor (beta chain) emerged from a study of Graves' ophthalmopathy and Graves' hyperthyroidism. Included hyperthyroidism patients were aged 18 to 65 and newly diagnosed (under 2 months' duration). The study excluded patients with other autoimmune diseases, uncontrolled infections, pregnancy or lactation. In this sample, this clonotype turned up a few times. Its antigen is currently unknown. Amplification from RNA transcripts yielded the TCR beta CDR3 regions. Scientists carried out first-round RT-PCR using HTBI primers and then a second-round multiplex PCR. MiXCR, run by TCRdb on the multiplex PCR reads, gives a single entry per CDR3 protein. The sample contains a few hundred thousand distinct CDR3 sequences, approximately 18% of which appear only once. Overall study findings and caveats: Blood also harbored most expanded thyroid clonotypes above 0.001 frequency.

The clonotype comes from an adult woman with stable Graves' hyperthyroidism. The sample comprised peripheral blood.

CDR3 region: CASSLEPRNTEAFF. CDR3 DNA sequence: TGCGCCAGCAGCTTGGAACCCAGGAACACTGAAGCTTTCTTT. This chain links TRBV5-1 with TRBJ1-1; D not resolved. Looked up from germline, CDR1 is SGHRS and CDR2 is YFSETQ. V lost 0 bases to trimming and J lost 1 base, with 7 bases between them. The CDR3 extends over 14 amino acids.